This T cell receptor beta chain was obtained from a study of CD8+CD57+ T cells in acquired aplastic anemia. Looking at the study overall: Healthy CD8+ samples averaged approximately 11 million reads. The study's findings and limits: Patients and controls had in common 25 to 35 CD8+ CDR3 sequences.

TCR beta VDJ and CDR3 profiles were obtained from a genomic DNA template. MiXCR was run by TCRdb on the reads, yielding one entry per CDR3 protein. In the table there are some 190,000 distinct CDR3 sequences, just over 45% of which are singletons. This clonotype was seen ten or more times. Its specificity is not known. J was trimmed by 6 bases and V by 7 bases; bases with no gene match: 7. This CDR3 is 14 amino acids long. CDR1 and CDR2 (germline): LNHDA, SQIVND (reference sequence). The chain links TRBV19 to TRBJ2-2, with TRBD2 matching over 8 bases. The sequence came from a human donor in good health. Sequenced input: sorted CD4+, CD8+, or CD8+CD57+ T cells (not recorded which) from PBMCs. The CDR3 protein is CASMWREVSGELFF. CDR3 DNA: TGTGCCAGTATGTGGCGGGAGGTCTCCGGGGAGCTGTTTTTT.